The 23 T cell receptor beta chains below were found in one sample sequenced in a study of cytomegalovirus exposure and HLA in healthy donors. Primers for the PCR totalled 60 Vbeta and 13 Jbeta. Profiled with immunoSEQ multiplex PCR; TCRdb holds only in-frame clones, not every one. The sample records around 200,000 clones, 70% to 90% being singletons. The material sequenced was PBMCs. All receptors derive from a young woman in good health and CMV-seronegative.

This clone occurred a few times. The V call is TRBV18, the J call TRBJ2-3; TRBD2 aligns across 7 bases. The germline CDR1 and CDR2 sequences are KGHSH and LQKENI. The CDR3 sequence is 16 residues long. Trimming at V came to 0 bases and at J to 2 bases, leaving 5 bases not matched to a gene. CDR3 in amino acids: CASSPPVGRYTDTQYF. The CDR3 DNA sequence: TGTGCCAGCTCACCACCAGTCGGGAGGTACACAGATACGCAGTATTTT.

This rearrangement joins TRBV6-6 to TRBJ2-5, with 8 bases that match TRBD1. Trimming at V came to 7 bases and at J to 3 bases, leaving 7 bases not matched to a gene. From germline, CDR1 is MNHNY and CDR2 SVGAGI (reference sequence). This CDR3 is built from 14 residues. Here the CDR3 reads CASNDRGEEETQYF. In DNA form, the CDR3 reads TGTGCCAGCAACGACAGGGGTGAGGAAGAGACCCAGTACTTC.

The rearrangement joins TRBV25-1 to TRBJ2-5; D perhaps matches TRBD2 (5 bases). The J call may be mistaken, given a closer DNA end match to TRBJ2-7. From germline, CDR1 is MGHDK and CDR2 SYGVNS. The CDR3 sequence is 17 residues long. CDR3 protein: CASSEWGSARSSYEQYF. CDR3 bases: TGTGCCAGCAGTGAATGGGGTAGCGCCAGGAGCTCCTACGAGCAGTACTTC.

The V gene is TRBV21-1, the J gene TRBJ2-2; the table's TRBD2 call for D was not verified on the DNA. TRBV21-1 is a pseudogene locus. The CDR3 extends over 18 amino acids. CDR3 DNA sequence: TGTGCCAGCAGCGGCGGACTAGCGGGGCAAGCGAACACCGGGGAGCTGTTTTTT. Amino acid sequence: CASSGGLAGQANTGELFF.

The CDR3 sequence: CASSLGQGDVGYEQYF. CDR3 nucleotides: TGCGCCAGCAGCTTGGGACAGGGAGACGTAGGATACGAGCAGTACTTC. The chain carries TRBV5-1 and TRBJ2-7, with 7 positions matching TRBD1. The V and J ends lost 0 bases and 4 bases, in that order; junction bases with no gene match: 10. This CDR3 has 16 residues. Germline CDR1 is SGHRS and CDR2 is YFSETQ.

Points on this clone: The junction differs from germline at one of its ends, possibly a read error. This sequence joins TRBV19 and TRBJ2-1, with 8 bases identical to TRBD2. CDR1 and CDR2 from the germline V gene are LNHDA and SQIVND (reference sequence). The CDR3 spans 15 residues. The CDR3 DNA sequence: TGTGCCAGTGGTATTTTCGTAGCGGGAAACAATGAGCAGTTCTTC. It codes for CASGIFVAGNNEQFF.

Comments on this clone: This sample also contains other DNA sequences that code for the same CDR3. The chain couples TRBV28 to TRBJ2-7; no reliable D call. Trimming pared 3 bases from V and 4 bases from J, leaving 7 bases between. Germline V gene data show CDR1 as MDHEN and CDR2 as SYDVKM. The CDR3 contains 12 residues. The DNA for the CDR3 is TGTGCCAGCAGTTTGCGGCAGTACGAGCAGTACTTC. This codes for CASSLRQYEQYF.

The chain joins TRBV9 to TRBJ2-5; 7 positions agree with TRBD2. This CDR3 region has 16 residues. The junction had 12 bases not matched to a gene; V was cut back by 3 bases and J by 4 bases. Germline CDR1 reads SGDLS; CDR2 reads YYNGEE. For the CDR3, the DNA is TGTGCCAGCAGCGCCTGGGAGGGAGGGCCTGGAGAGACCCAGTACTTC. It is translated as CASSAWEGGPGETQYF.

CDR3 nucleotides: TGTGCCAGCAGTGACGAAGGGACATACTCCTACAATGAGCAGTTCTTC. Translated: CASSDEGTYSYNEQFF. J is TRBJ2-1 and V is TRBV6-4; D possibly corresponds to TRBD1 (6 bases). V shed 2 bases and J shed 0 bases, with 11 bases lying between them. CDR1 MRHNA and CDR2 SNTAGT come from the germline V gene. This CDR3 comprises 16 residues.

The V and J genes are TRBV11-3 and TRBJ2-2, with 10 bases fitting TRBD1. This CDR3 has 15 residues. Germline trimming cut 2 bases from V and 6 bases from J; bases unmatched to any gene: 3. Germline V gene lookup returns CDR1 SGHNT and CDR2 YENEEA. DNA for the CDR3: TGTGCCAGCAGCTTAATGACAGGGGGCCCCGGGGAGCTGTTTTTT. Its translation is CASSLMTGGPGELFF.

The V and J genes are TRBV5-1 and TRBJ2-1, with D possibly being TRBD1 (6 bases). CDR1 and CDR2 (germline): SGHRS, YFSETQ. This CDR3 comprises 16 residues. Trimming left V 5 bases short and J 8 bases short, with 23 bases between. The CDR3 sequence is CASRWDTLKGSDEQFF. DNA for the CDR3: TGCGCCAGCAGGTGGGACACCTTAAAGGGGTCGGATGAGCAGTTCTTC.

A word on this clone: An end of the junction differs from the germline gene, which may be a read error. The V call is TRBV13, the J call TRBJ2-7; possible D gene TRBD1, 5 bases. The CDR3 contains 15 residues. CDR1 and CDR2 from the germline V gene are PRHDT and FYEKMQ (reference sequence). The CDR3, as DNA: TGTGCTAGCAGCTCTGCCGGACGCACAGGCTACGAGCAGTACTTC. Protein product: CASSSAGRTGYEQYF.

The chain carries TRBV15 and TRBJ2-2; D unclear. Trimming cost V 0 bases and J 6 bases, with 8 bases left between them. There are 14 residues in the CDR3. CDR1 and CDR2 from the germline V gene are LNHNV and YYDKDF (reference sequence). CDR3 amino acids: CATSRDRQAGELFF. CDR3 sequence (DNA): TGTGCCACCAGCAGAGATCGGCAGGCCGGGGAGCTGTTTTTT.

V and J are TRBV28 and TRBJ2-1; D remains ambiguous. The CDR3 is 16 residues long. Per the germline V gene, CDR1 is MDHEN and CDR2 is SYDVKM. Deletions cut 6 bases from V and 1 base from J, with 16 bases between. The DNA for the CDR3 is TGTGCCAGCAGCTCAGCTGGCCGGAGTTCCTACAATGAGCAGTTCTTC. Translating gives CASSSAGRSSYNEQFF.

The CDR3 nucleotides are TGTGCCAGCAGTTTAACGGACAGGGTAAATGAAAAACTGTTTTTT. It is translated as CASSLTDRVNEKLFF. The genes are TRBV28 and TRBJ1-4, with 8 bases aligning to TRBD1. CDR1 is MDHEN, CDR2 SYDVKM, per germline. V was pared by 2 bases and J by 5 bases, with 4 bases of the junction left unmatched. The CDR3 is 15 residues long.

The chain has TRBV14 and TRBJ1-4; no firm D call. There are 16 residues in the CDR3. From germline, CDR1 is SGHDN and CDR2 FVKESK. V lost 4 bases and J lost 0, with 12 bases in between. CDR3 bases: TGTGCCAGCAGCCCGGGGAACCAAGCAACTAATGAAAAACTGTTTTTT. This sequence encodes CASSPGNQATNEKLFF. The whole variable domain, remainder taken from reference TRBV14 and TRBJ1-4, is EAGVTQFPSHSVIEKGQTVTLRCDPISGHDNLYWYRRVMGKEIKFLLHFVKESKQDESGMPNNRFLAERTGGTYSTLKVQPAELEDSGVYFCASSPGNQATNEKLFFGSGTQLSVL.

V and J are TRBV18 and TRBJ2-5; D perhaps matches TRBD1 (5 bases). Per the germline V gene, CDR1 is KGHSH and CDR2 is LQKENI. V lost 3 bases and J lost 1, with 9 bases in between. The CDR3 runs 14 residues. The CDR3 DNA reads as TGTGCCAGCTCACCCAGGGAATTCCAAGAGACCCAGTACTTC. It yields the protein CASSPREFQETQYF.

The chain combines TRBV12-2 with TRBJ2-7; the DNA was not used to check the table's D call, TRBD2. TRBV12-2 has pseudogene status. The CDR3 contains 16 residues. The CDR3 here is CASRLAVLETSYEQYF. CDR3 DNA: TGTGCAAGTCGCTTAGCTGTTTTGGAGACCTCCTACGAGCAGTACTTC.

The chain joins TRBV19 to TRBJ2-7; D is unclear. The germline V gene encodes CDR1 LNHDA and CDR2 SQIVND (reference sequence). Trimming cost V 4 bases and J 2 bases, with 12 bases left between them. The CDR3 spans 14 residues. Here the CDR3 DNA reads TGTGCCAGTAGTAGGGCAGGTCCGGCCTACGAGCAGTACTTC. Its translation: CASSRAGPAYEQYF.

In its sample, this clone was seen once. The V and J genes are TRBV6-6 and TRBJ1-5; a weak D match, TRBD1 (5 bases). The V end was cut by 3 bases, the J end by 4 bases, with 10 bases between. The CDR3 runs 14 residues. Germline lookup yields CDR1 MNHNY and CDR2 SVGAGI (reference sequence). The CDR3 nucleotides read TGTGCCAGCAGTTATGGGCAGGGAAATCAGCCCCAGCATTTT. This sequence encodes CASSYGQGNQPQHF.

The rearrangement uses TRBV7-2 and TRBJ2-1, with D perhaps matching TRBD1 (6 bases). Trimming took 5 bases from V and 7 from J, leaving 15 bases between them. This CDR3 contains 14 residues. Germline values: CDR1 SGHTA, CDR2 FQGNSA. The CDR3 coding sequence is TGTGCCAGCAGCATGACGACAGGCGGGAATGAGCAGTTCTTC. Its protein product is CASSMTTGGNEQFF.

The chain links TRBV5-1 to TRBJ2-3; 7 positions agree with TRBD1. The germline gives CDR1 SGHRS, CDR2 YFSETQ. The CDR3 length is 14 residues. With V trimmed by 4 bases and J by 0 bases, 2 bases remained unmatched. The DNA of the CDR3 is TGCGCCAGCAGCCCAGGGGGAAGCACAGATACGCAGTATTTT. It codes for CASSPGGSTDTQYF.

This clone was observed a handful of times. V gene TRBV27 combines with J gene TRBJ2-7; 10 bases match TRBD2. Germline CDR1 and CDR2: MNHEY and SMNVEV (reference sequence). The length of the CDR3 is 15 residues. V lost 0 bases and J lost 7; bases outside the gene matches: 6. CDR3 amino acids: CASSLSTSGVGEQYF. CDR3 in DNA: TGTGCCAGCAGTTTATCCACTAGCGGGGTTGGGGAGCAGTACTTC.